This T cell receptor beta chain was recovered during a study of cytomegalovirus exposure and HLA in healthy donors. The PCR contained 60 Vbeta and 13 Jbeta primers. Using immunoSEQ multiplex PCR, the repertoire was profiled, and TCRdb retains in-frame clones only, with some absent. The sample consists of about 200,000 clones, around 85% of them appearing once. Donors sampled were nominally healthy, though unrecorded immune exposures were likely. The receptor's source is a man aged 50 or older in good health and CMV-seronegative. Source material: PBMCs.

The CDR3 DNA follows: TGCAGTGCTAGAGAGAGTAGAGGCTACACCTTC. It codes for CSARESRGYTF. J is TRBJ1-2 and V is TRBV20-1; D gene uncertain. The CDR3 is 11 amino acids. Germline V gene sequence: CDR1 DFQATT, CDR2 SNEGSKA (reference sequence). V was clipped by 0 bases and J by 8 bases, with 7 bases between them.